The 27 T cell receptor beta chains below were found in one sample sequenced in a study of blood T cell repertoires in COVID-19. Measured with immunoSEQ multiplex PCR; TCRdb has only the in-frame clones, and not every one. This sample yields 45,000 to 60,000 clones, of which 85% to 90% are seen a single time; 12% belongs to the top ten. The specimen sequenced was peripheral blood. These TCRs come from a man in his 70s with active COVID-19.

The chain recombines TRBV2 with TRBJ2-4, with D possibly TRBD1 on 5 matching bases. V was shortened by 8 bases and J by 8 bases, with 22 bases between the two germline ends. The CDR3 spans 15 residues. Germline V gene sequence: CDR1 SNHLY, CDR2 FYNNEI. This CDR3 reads CASGHRGVAKHIQYF. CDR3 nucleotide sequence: TGTGCCAGCGGACATAGAGGCGTGGCCAAGCACATTCAGTACTTC.

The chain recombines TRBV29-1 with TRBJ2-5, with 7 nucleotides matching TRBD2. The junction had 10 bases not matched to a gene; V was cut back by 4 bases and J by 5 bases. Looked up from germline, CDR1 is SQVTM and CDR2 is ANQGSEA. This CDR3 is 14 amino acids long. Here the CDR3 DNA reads TGCAGCGTTGCTCTTCTAGCGGCCGGCGAGACCCAGTACTTC. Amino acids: CSVALLAAGETQYF.

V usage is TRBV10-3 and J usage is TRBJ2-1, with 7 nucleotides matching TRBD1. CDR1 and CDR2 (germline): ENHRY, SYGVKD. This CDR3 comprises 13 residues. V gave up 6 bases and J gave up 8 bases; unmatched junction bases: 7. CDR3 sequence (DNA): TGTGCCATCAGGCTCGACAGGGTCCATGAGCAGTTCTTC. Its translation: CAIRLDRVHEQFF.

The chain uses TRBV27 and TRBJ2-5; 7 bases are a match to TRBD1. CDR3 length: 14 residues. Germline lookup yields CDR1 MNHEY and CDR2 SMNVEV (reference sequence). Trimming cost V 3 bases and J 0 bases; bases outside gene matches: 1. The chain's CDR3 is CASSFTGDQETQYF. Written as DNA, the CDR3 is TGTGCCAGCAGTTTCACAGGGGACCAAGAGACCCAGTACTTC.

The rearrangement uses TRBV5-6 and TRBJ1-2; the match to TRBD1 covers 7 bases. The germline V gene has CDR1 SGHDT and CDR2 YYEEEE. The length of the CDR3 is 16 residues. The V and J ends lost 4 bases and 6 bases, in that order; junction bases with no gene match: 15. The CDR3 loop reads CASSLRMTGFGNGYTF. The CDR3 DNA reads TGTGCCAGCAGCCTCAGAATGACAGGGTTCGGGAATGGCTACACCTTC. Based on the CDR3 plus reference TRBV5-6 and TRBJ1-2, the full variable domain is DAGVTQSPTHLIKTRGQQVTLRCSPKSGHDTVSWYQQALGQGPQFIFQYYEEEERQRGNFPDRFSGHQFPNYSSELNVNALLLGDSALYLCASSLRMTGFGNGYTFGSGTRLTVV.

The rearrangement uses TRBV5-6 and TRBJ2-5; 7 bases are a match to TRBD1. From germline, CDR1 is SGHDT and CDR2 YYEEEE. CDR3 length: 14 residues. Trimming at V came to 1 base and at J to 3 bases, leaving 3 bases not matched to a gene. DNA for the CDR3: TGTGCCAGCAGCTTGACGCAGGGGGAAGAGACCCAGTACTTC. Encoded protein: CASSLTQGEETQYF.

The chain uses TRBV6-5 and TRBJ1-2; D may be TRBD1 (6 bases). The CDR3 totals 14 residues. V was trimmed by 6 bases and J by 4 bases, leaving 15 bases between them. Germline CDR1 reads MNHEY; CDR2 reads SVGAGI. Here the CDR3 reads CASSRYTGSYGYTF. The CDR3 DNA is TGTGCCAGCAGCCGCTATACAGGGTCCTATGGCTACACCTTC.

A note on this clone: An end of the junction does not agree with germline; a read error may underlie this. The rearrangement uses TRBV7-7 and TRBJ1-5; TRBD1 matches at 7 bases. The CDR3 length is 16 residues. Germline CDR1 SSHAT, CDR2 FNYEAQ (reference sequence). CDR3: CASRLPQRTGWLSGHF. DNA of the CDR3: TGTGCTAGCAGGTTGCCACAAAGGACAGGCTGGTTGAGTGGGCATTTT.

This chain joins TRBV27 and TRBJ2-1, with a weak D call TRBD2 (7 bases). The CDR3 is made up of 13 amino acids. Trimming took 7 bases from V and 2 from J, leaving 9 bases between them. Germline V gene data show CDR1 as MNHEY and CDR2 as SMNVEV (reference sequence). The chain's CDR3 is CASKGGAYNEQFF. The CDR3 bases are TGTGCCAGCAAGGGGGGGGCCTACAATGAGCAGTTCTTC.

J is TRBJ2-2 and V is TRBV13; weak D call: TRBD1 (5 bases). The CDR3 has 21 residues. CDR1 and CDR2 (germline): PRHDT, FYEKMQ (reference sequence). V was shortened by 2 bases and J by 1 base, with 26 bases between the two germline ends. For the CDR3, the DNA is TGTGCCAGCAGCTTAATGGGGATTGCCTCTTGGACATCTCTGAACACCGGGGAGCTGTTTTTT. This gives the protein CASSLMGIASWTSLNTGELFF.

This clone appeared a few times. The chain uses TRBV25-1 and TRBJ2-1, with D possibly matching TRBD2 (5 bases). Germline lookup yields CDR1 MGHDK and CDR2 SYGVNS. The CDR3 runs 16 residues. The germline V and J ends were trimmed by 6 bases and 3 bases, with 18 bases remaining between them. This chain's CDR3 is CASSRLSSGVYNEQFF. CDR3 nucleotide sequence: TGTGCCAGCAGCCGTCTATCGAGCGGAGTCTACAATGAGCAGTTCTTC.

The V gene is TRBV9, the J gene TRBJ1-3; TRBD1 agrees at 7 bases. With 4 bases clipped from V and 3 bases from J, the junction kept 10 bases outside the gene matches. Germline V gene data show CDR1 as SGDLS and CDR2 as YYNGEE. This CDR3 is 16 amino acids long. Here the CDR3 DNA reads TGTGCCAGCAGCCCCTCTCCGACAGGGAGTGGAAACACCATATATTTT. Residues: CASSPSPTGSGNTIYF. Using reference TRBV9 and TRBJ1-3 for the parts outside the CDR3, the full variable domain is DSGVTQTPKHLITATGQRVTLRCSPRSGDLSVYWYQQSLDQGLQFLIQYYNGEERAKGNILERFSAQQFPDLHSELNLSSLELGDSALYFCASSPSPTGSGNTIYFGEGSWLTVV.

CDR3 nucleotides: TGTGCCAGCAGCTTAGATAGGGGTGGGCGCTACACCTTC. The encoded protein is CASSLDRGGRYTF. The chain carries TRBV7-2 and TRBJ1-2, with D perhaps matching TRBD1 (5 bases). The V gene lost 1 base and the J gene lost 9 bases, with 12 bases spanning the gap. In germline, CDR1 is SGHTA, CDR2 FQGNSA. This CDR3 has 13 amino acids.

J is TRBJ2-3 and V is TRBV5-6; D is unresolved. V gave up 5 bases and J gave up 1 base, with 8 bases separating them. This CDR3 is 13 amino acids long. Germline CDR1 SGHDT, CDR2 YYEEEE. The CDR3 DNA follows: TGTGCCAGCAGTTTAATTCGCACAGATACGCAGTATTTT. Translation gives CASSLIRTDTQYF.

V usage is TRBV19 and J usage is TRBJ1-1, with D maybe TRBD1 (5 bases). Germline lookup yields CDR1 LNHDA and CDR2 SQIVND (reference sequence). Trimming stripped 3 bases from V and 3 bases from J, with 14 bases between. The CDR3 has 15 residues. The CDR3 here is CASSIRQTVDTEAFF. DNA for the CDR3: TGTGCCAGTAGTATCAGACAGACGGTGGACACTGAAGCTTTCTTT.

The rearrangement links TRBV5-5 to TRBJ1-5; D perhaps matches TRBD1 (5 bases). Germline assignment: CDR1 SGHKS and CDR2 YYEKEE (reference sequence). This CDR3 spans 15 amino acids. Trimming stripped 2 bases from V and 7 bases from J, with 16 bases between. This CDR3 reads CASSLATGGGQPQHF. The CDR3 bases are TGTGCCAGCAGCTTAGCTACAGGTGGTGGCCAGCCCCAGCATTTT.

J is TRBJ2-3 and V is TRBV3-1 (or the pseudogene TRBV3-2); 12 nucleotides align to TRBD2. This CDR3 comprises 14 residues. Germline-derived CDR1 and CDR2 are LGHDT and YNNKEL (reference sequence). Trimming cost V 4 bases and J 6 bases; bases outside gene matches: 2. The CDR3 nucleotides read TGTGCCAGCAGCCTGACTAGCGGGGGTGATACGCAGTATTTT. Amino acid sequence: CASSLTSGGDTQYF.

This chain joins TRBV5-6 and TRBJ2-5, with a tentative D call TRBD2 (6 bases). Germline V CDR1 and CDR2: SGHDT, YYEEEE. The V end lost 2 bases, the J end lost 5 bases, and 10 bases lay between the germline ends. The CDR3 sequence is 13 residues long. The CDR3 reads CASSFAGRETQYF. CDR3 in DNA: TGTGCCAGCAGCTTTGCAGGGAGGGAGACCCAGTACTTC. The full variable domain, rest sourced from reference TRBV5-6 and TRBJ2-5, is DAGVTQSPTHLIKTRGQQVTLRCSPKSGHDTVSWYQQALGQGPQFIFQYYEEEERQRGNFPDRFSGHQFPNYSSELNVNALLLGDSALYLCASSFAGRETQYFGPGTRLLVL.

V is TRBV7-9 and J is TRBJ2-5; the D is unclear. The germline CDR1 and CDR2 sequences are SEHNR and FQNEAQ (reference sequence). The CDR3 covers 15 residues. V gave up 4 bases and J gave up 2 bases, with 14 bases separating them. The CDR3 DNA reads TGTGCCAGCAGCTCCAACCTCGGGTTACAAGAGACCCAGTACTTC. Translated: CASSSNLGLQETQYF.

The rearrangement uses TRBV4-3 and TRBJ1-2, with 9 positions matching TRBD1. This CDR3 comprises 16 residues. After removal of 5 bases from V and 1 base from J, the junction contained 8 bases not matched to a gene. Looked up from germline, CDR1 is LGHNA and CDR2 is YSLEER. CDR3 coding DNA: TGCGCCAGCAGCGCCAGGACAGGGGCTTATAACTATGGCTACACCTTC. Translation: CASSARTGAYNYGYTF.

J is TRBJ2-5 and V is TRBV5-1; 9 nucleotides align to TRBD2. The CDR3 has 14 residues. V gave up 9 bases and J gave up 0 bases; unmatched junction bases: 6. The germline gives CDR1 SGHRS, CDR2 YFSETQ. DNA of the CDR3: TGCGCCACCTCGCGGGGGGGAGACCAAGAGACCCAGTACTTC. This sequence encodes CATSRGGDQETQYF.

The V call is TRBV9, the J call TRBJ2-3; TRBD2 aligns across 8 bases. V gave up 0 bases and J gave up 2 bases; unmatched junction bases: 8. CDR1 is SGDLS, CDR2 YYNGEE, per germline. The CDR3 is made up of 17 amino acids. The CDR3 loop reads CASSVAVVAGNTDTQYF. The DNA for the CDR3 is TGTGCCAGCAGCGTAGCGGTGGTAGCGGGGAACACAGATACGCAGTATTTT.

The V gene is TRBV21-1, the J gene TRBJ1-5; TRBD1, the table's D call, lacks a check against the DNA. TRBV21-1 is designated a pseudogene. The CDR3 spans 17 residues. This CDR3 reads CASIRDRGPRGNQPQHF. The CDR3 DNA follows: TGTGCCAGCATCCGTGACAGGGGACCTCGGGGCAATCAGCCCCAGCATTTT.

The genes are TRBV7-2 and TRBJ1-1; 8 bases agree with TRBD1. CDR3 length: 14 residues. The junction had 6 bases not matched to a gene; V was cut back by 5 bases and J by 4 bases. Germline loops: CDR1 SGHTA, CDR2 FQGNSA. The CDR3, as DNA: TGTGCCAGCAGCGCACAGGGGGAGGGCACTGAAGCTTTCTTT. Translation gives CASSAQGEGTEAFF.

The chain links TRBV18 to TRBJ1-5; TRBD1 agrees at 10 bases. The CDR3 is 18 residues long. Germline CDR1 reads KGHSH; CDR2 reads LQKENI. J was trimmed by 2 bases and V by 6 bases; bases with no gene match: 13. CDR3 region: CASSQTGGGTRGNQPQHF. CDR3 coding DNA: TGTGCCAGCTCTCAGACAGGGGGCGGGACACGTGGCAATCAGCCCCAGCATTTT.

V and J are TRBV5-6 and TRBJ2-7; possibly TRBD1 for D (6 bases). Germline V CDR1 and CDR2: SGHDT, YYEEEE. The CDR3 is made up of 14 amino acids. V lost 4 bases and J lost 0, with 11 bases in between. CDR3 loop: CASSQRDTSYEQYF. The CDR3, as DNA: TGTGCCAGCAGCCAGAGGGACACCTCCTACGAGCAGTACTTC.

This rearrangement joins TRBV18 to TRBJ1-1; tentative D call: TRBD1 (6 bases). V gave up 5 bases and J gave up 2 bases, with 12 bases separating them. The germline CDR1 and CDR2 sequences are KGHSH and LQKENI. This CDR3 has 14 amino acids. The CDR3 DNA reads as TGTGCCAGCTCAATTGGACAGAGAAACACTGAAGCTTTCTTT. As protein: CASSIGQRNTEAFF.